What follows describes a single TCR beta chain. This entry belongs to a study of control samples from healthy donors and cancer patients. V dropped 3 bases and J dropped 6 bases, with 5 bases sitting between them. CDR3 length equals 12 residues. CDR1 and CDR2 (germline): KGHDR, SFDVKD. Assay used: immunoSEQ multiplex PCR; TCRdb lists only in-frame clones, some missing. The table shows 90,000 or so clones, with around 90% occurring only once. The chain employs TRBV24-1 and TRBJ1-3; no clear D gene. Sequenced: PBMCs. The receptor comes from a woman aged 45 to 65 with colorectal cancer. This CDR3 is CATSDRTNTIYF. In nucleotides, the CDR3 is TGTGCCACCAGTGATAGAACAAACACCATATATTTT.